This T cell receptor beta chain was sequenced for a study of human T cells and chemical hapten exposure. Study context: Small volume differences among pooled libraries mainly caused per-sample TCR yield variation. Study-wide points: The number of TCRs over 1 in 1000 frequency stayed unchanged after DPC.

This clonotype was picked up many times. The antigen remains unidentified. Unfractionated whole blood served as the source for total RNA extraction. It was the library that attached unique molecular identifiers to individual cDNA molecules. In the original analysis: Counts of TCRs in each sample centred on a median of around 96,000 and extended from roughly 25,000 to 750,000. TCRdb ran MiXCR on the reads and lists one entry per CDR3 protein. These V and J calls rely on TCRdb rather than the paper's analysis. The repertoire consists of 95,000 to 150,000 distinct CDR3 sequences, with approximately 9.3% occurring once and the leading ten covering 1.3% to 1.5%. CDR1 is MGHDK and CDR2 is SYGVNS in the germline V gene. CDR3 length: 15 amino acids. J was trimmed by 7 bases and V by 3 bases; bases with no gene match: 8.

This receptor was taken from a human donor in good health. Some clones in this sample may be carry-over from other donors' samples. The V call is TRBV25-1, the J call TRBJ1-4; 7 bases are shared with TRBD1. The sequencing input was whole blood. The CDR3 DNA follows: TGTGCCAGCAGTGAGGTCCGACAGGGCGGTGAAAAACTGTTTTTT. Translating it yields CASSEVRQGGEKLFF.